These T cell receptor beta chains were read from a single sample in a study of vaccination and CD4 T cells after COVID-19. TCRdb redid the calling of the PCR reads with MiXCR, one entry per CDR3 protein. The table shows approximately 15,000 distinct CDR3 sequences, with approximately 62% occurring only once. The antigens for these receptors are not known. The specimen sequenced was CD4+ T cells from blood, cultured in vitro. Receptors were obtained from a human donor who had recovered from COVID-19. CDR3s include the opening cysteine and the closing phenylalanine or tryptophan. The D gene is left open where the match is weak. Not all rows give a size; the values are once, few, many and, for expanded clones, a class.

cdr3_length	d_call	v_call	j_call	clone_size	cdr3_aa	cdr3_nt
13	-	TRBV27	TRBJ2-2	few	CASLRTTTGELFF	TGTGCCAGCCTACGAACAACCACCGGGGAGCTGTTTTTT
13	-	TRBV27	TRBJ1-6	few	CASRNGNNSPLHF	TGTGCCAGCCGAAACGGGAATAATTCACCCCTCCACTTT
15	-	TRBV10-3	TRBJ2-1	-	CAISRNRDSYNEQFF	TGTGCCATCAGTCGAAACAGGGACTCCTACAATGAGCAGTTCTTC
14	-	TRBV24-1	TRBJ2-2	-	CATSEPGRSRELFF	TGTGCCACCAGTGAACCGGGCCGGTCCCGGGAGCTGTTTTTT
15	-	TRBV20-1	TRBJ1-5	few	CSAEEEPYSNQPQHF	TGCAGTGCTGAAGAGGAGCCTTATAGCAATCAGCCCCAGCATTTT
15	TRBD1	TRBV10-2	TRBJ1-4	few	CASSDSGTGDEKLFF	TGCGCCAGCAGTGACTCCGGGACAGGGGATGAAAAACTGTTTTTT
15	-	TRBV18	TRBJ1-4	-	CASSPAGGRNEKLFF	TGTGCCAGCTCACCAGCGGGGGGCAGGAATGAAAAACTGTTTTTT
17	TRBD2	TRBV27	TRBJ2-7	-	CASSSFGDAIGGDEQYF	TGTGCCAGCAGTTCCTTTGGGGACGCCATCGGGGGGGACGAGCAGTACTTC
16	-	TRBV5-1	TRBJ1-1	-	CASSLGAGAEDTEAFF	TGCGCCAGCAGCTTGGGGGCCGGGGCAGAAGACACTGAAGCTTTCTTT
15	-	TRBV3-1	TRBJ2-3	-	CASSQVGVSTDTQYF	TGTGCCAGCAGCCAAGTTGGAGTTAGCACAGATACGCAGTATTTT
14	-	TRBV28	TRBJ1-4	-	CASQTGLTNEKLFF	TGTGCCAGCCAAACCGGGCTGACTAATGAAAAACTGTTTTTT
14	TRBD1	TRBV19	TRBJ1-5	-	CASIRQGAGQPQHF	TGTGCCAGTATCCGGCAGGGGGCAGGTCAGCCCCAGCATTTT
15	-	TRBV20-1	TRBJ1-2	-	CSAPLKRGISYGYTF	TGCAGTGCTCCCCTTAAGAGGGGGATTAGCTATGGCTACACCTTC
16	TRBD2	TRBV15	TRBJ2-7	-	CATSRDTPSGTGEQYF	TGTGCCACCAGCAGAGATACGCCTAGCGGGACGGGCGAGCAGTACTTC
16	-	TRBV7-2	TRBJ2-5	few	CASSLKKAAIQETQYF	TGTGCCAGCAGCTTAAAAAAGGCAGCGATCCAAGAGACCCAGTACTTC
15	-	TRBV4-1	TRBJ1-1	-	CASSTKPTRNTEAFF	TGCGCCAGCAGCACGAAACCGACAAGGAACACTGAAGCTTTCTTT
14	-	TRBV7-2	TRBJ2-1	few	CASSFGGQINEQFF	TGTGCCAGCAGCTTTGGGGGGCAAATCAATGAGCAGTTCTTC
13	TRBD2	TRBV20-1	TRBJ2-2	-	CSARGGHPGELFF	TGCAGTGCGAGGGGAGGGCACCCCGGGGAGCTGTTTTTT
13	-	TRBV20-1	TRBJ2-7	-	CSAFDGGSYEQYF	TGCAGTGCTTTCGACGGGGGCTCCTACGAGCAGTACTTC
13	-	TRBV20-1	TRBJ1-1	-	CSAREAGDTEAFF	TGCAGTGCTAGGGAAGCGGGGGACACTGAAGCTTTCTTT
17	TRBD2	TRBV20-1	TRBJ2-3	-	CSARIPSGSSKEDTQYF	TGCAGTGCTAGAATACCTAGCGGGAGCAGCAAAGAAGATACGCAGTATTTT
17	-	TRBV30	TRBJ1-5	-	CAWSVPGPYPLNQPQHF	TGTGCCTGGAGTGTACCGGGGCCCTACCCCCTGAATCAGCCCCAGCATTTT
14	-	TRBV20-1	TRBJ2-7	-	CSARAGLGYHEQYF	TGCAGTGCTAGAGCGGGGCTAGGATACCACGAGCAGTACTTC
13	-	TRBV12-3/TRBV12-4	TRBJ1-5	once	CASSWQGGQPQHF	TGTGCCAGCAGTTGGCAGGGTGGCCAGCCCCAGCATTTT
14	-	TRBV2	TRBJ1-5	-	CASHTGSLDQPQHF	TGTGCCAGTCATACAGGGTCACTGGATCAGCCCCAGCATTTT
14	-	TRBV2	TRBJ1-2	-	CASSEQEDNYGYTF	TGTGCCAGCAGTGAACAGGAGGATAACTATGGCTACACCTTC
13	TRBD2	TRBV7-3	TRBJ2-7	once	CASSSSEAGELYF	TGTGCCAGCAGCTCCTCTGAGGCGGGAGAATTGTACTTC
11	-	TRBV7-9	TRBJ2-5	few	CASSRQETQYF	TGTGCCAGCAGCCGGCAAGAGACCCAGTACTTC
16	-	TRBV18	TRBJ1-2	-	CASSPGRLSPNYGYTF	TGTGCCAGCTCACCGGGACGACTAAGCCCTAACTATGGCTACACCTTC
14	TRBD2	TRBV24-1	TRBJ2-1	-	CATALAGGPREQFF	TGTGCCACCGCCCTAGCGGGAGGGCCTCGTGAGCAGTTCTTC
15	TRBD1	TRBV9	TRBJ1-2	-	CASSPSTGGGYGYTF	TGTGCCAGCAGCCCATCGACAGGGGGAGGCTATGGCTACACCTTC
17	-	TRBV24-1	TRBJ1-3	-	CATSDSDRRDGSDTIYF	TGTGCCACCAGTGACTCCGACAGGAGGGATGGTTCTGACACCATATATTTT
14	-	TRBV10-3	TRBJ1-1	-	CAIRRDVRNTEAFF	TGTGCCATCAGAAGGGACGTCCGGAACACTGAAGCTTTCTTT
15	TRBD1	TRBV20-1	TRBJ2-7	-	CSATDSGTGSYEQYF	TGCAGTGCTACCGATTCCGGGACAGGGTCCTACGAGCAGTACTTC
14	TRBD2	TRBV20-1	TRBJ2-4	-	CSAPDSGRAGIQYF	TGCAGTGCTCCTGATAGCGGGAGGGCCGGCATTCAGTACTTC
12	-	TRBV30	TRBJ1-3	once	CAWSVQGDTIYF	TGTGCCTGGAGTGTACAAGGGGACACCATATATTTT
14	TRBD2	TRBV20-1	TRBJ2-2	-	CSATTSGSAGELFF	TGCAGTGCTACTACTAGCGGGAGTGCCGGGGAGCTGTTTTTT
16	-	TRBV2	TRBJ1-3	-	CASSYSVGNSGNTIYF	TGTGCCAGCAGTTATAGCGTGGGAAACTCTGGAAACACCATATATTTT
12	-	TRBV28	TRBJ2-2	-	CASSLRTGELFF	TGTGCCAGCAGTTTACGGACCGGGGAGCTGTTTTTT
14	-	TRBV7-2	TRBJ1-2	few	CASSFWTGNYGYTF	TGTGCCAGCAGCTTCTGGACGGGTAACTATGGCTACACCTTC
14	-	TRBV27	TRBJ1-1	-	CASRLMGWNTEAFF	TGTGCCAGCAGACTGATGGGCTGGAACACTGAAGCTTTCTTT